The sequence of this TCR beta chain was determined in a study of CD8+ T cells in alopecia areata. As for the study in general: Tofacitinib ran 6 to 18 months, followed by 6 months off drug. Scoring of treated patients' severity used the percentage of affected scalp area.

Extracted RNA was reverse transcribed, and the resulting cDNA served as sequencing template. Libraries were prepared by immunoSEQ multiplex PCR; TCRdb keeps only in-frame clonotypes and omits some of them. There are about 42,000 clones in the sample; roughly 92% occur only once, and about 19% lies in the top ten. The CDR3 consists of 15 residues. V lost 5 bases to trimming and J lost 6 bases, with 17 bases between them. Per the germline V gene, CDR1 is PRHDT and CDR2 is FYEKMQ (reference sequence). Sample treatment: oral pan-JAK inhibitor, 5-10 mg twice daily. Study-level results: Sequencing of scalp samples also captures resident alphabeta T cells of normal skin.

In regard to this clone: Its antigen is unidentified.

The V gene is TRBV13, the J gene TRBJ2-1, with D possibly TRBD1 on 5 matching bases. The input for sequencing was CD8+ T cells sorted from blood, taken at week 24, from a patient treated with tofacitinib. The receptor's source is a human donor with alopecia areata. The CDR3 region is CASSIYADSSNEQFF. Written as DNA, the CDR3 is TGTGCCAGCAGCATTTATGCCGACAGTAGCAATGAGCAGTTCTTC.